This passage covers 21 T cell receptor beta chains from one sample sequenced in a study of cytomegalovirus exposure and HLA in healthy donors. A multiplex PCR was run with 60 Vbeta primers and 13 Jbeta primers. This table comes from immunoSEQ multiplex PCR, and its TCRdb copy is limited to in-frame clones, with some not included. Here the sample spans about 170,000 clones, approximately 84% being singletons. Sequenced input: PBMCs. The receptors stem from a young man in good health and CMV-seropositive.

V and J are TRBV2 and TRBJ2-5, with 8 bases aligning to TRBD2. V lost 4 bases and J lost 5; bases outside the gene matches: 9. Per the germline V gene, CDR1 is SNHLY and CDR2 is FYNNEI. The CDR3 sequence is 15 residues long. Here the CDR3 DNA reads TGTGCCAGCAGTGTATCGGGGGGGTCCGCGGAGACCCAGTACTTC. The encoded protein is CASSVSGGSAETQYF.

The rearrangement joins TRBV5-1 to TRBJ2-5, with 10 positions matching TRBD2. Per the germline V gene, CDR1 is SGHRS and CDR2 is YFSETQ. Trimming at V came to 0 bases and at J to 5 bases, leaving 7 bases not matched to a gene. The CDR3 is 16 residues long. DNA of the CDR3: TGCGCCAGCAGCTTGGGGCCTAGCGGGGGTTTCGAGACCCAGTACTTC. Its translation is CASSLGPSGGFETQYF.

CDR3 protein: CASSYSETYYEQYF. CDR3 bases: TGTGCCAGCAGTTACTCGGAGACCTACTACGAGCAGTACTTC. The chain combines TRBV6-5 with TRBJ2-7; D is ambiguous. Germline CDR1 is MNHEY and CDR2 is SVGAGI. The CDR3 spans 14 residues. V lost 0 bases, J lost 3 bases, and 9 bases lay in between.

The chain has TRBV6-5 and TRBJ1-2; D remains unclear. This CDR3 has 16 residues. In germline, CDR1 is MNHEY, CDR2 SVGAGI. Trimming shortened V by 2 bases and J by 0 bases, and 13 bases separated the two germline ends. Here the CDR3 DNA reads TGTGCCAGCAGTTACCGCGCGGCCGTCACTAACTATGGCTACACCTTC. Protein sequence: CASSYRAAVTNYGYTF.

This clone was counted a single time. This sequence joins TRBV19 and TRBJ1-2; no firm D call. Germline CDR1 LNHDA, CDR2 SQIVND (reference sequence). Trimming shortened V by 5 bases and J by 0 bases, and 10 bases separated the two germline ends. This CDR3 is built from 14 residues. CDR3 coding DNA: TGTGCCAGTAGTCTCGGTCTTTCTAACTATGGCTACACCTTC. Its protein is CASSLGLSNYGYTF.

Worth noting for this clone: One end of the junction does not line up with germline, which may come from a read error. The chain has TRBV6-5 and TRBJ2-6; D may be TRBD1 (5 bases). The V gene's germline CDR1 is MNHEY and CDR2 SVGAGI. The length of the CDR3 is 15 residues. CDR3 in DNA: TGTGCCAGCAGTTACGGGATCTCTGGGGCCAACGGCCTGACTTTC. Translated, it gives CASSYGISGANGLTF.

This chain links TRBV27 with TRBJ2-2, with unresolved D. The germline V gene has CDR1 MNHEY and CDR2 SMNVEV (reference sequence). V lost 0 bases and J 0 bases, leaving 5 bases between the germline ends. The CDR3 is 15 amino acids. CDR3 amino acids: CASSLSPSNTGELFF. For the CDR3, the DNA is TGTGCCAGCAGTTTATCCCCGTCGAACACCGGGGAGCTGTTTTTT.

The chain recombines TRBV9 with TRBJ2-3, with D possibly TRBD1 on 5 matching bases. CDR1 is SGDLS, CDR2 YYNGEE, per germline. The CDR3 sequence is 13 residues long. With 3 bases removed from V and 5 bases from J, the gap between germline ends came to 10 bases. The CDR3 nucleotides are TGTGCCAGCAGCGGGGGCCTCCAAGATACGCAGTATTTT. Encoded protein: CASSGGLQDTQYF.

The rearrangement links TRBV2 to TRBJ2-5; D might be TRBD1 (6 bases). CDR3 length: 15 amino acids. CDR1 and CDR2 from the germline V gene are SNHLY and FYNNEI. The V gene lost 0 bases and the J gene lost 3 bases, with 11 bases spanning the gap. The DNA for the CDR3 is TGTGCCAGCAGTGAAGCCGGGACACATGAAGAGACCCAGTACTTC. Amino acid sequence: CASSEAGTHEETQYF. Variable domain in full (rest from reference TRBV2 and TRBJ2-5): EPEVTQTPSHQVTQMGQEVILRCVPISNHLYFYWYRQILGQKVEFLVSFYNNEISEKSEIFDDQFSVERPDGSNFTLKIRSTKLEDSAMYFCASSEAGTHEETQYFGPGTRLLVL.

The J gene is TRBJ1-1, the V gene TRBV19, with a weak D call TRBD1 (6 bases). Trimming removed 7 bases from V and 7 bases from J, with 22 bases in between. Germline values: CDR1 LNHDA, CDR2 SQIVND (reference sequence). The CDR3 covers 15 residues. CDR3 nucleotides: TGTGCCAGTATTCGAACCCGGGAACAGGGTTATGAAGCTTTCTTT. This codes for CASIRTREQGYEAFF.

The chain uses TRBV6-1 and TRBJ1-5, with TRBD1 matching over 7 bases. The CDR3 is made up of 15 amino acids. V shed 0 bases and J 4 bases; nucleotides not matched to a gene: 3. Germline V lookup: CDR1 MNHNS, CDR2 SASEGT. The DNA for the CDR3 is TGTGCCAGCAGTGAAGCCCGGGACAGAAATCAGCCCCAGCATTTT. Protein product: CASSEARDRNQPQHF.

The genes are TRBV5-4 and TRBJ2-5; D remains ambiguous. V lost 2 bases and J lost 5, with 7 bases in between. Germline-derived CDR1 and CDR2 are SGHNT and YYREEE (reference sequence). CDR3 length: 12 residues. For the CDR3, the DNA is TGTGCCAGCAGCTTTCTCCCGGAGACCCAGTACTTC. Translation gives CASSFLPETQYF.

The rearrangement joins TRBV30 to TRBJ2-3; TRBD2 matches 16 bases. The CDR3 has 16 residues. The trim removed 2 bases at V and 6 bases at J, leaving 5 bases unmatched. Germline V lookup: CDR1 GTSNPN, CDR2 SVGIG (reference sequence). In nucleotides, the CDR3 is TGTGCCTGGAGTCCGGGACTAGCGGGGGGGCCCGATACGCAGTATTTT. This sequence encodes CAWSPGLAGGPDTQYF.

The CDR3, as DNA: TGCAGCGTTGTCCCAGGGGGCGGGCAAGCTTTCTTT. Amino acids: CSVVPGGGQAFF. J is TRBJ1-1 and V is TRBV29-1; 8 bases map to TRBD1. CDR1 and CDR2 (germline): SQVTM, ANQGSEA. This CDR3 comprises 12 residues. The trim removed 4 bases at V and 9 bases at J, leaving 7 bases unmatched.

The V gene is TRBV6-1, the J gene TRBJ2-3; 8 bases map to TRBD1. The V and J ends lost 10 bases and 3 bases, in that order; junction bases with no gene match: 3. Germline CDR1 MNHNS, CDR2 SASEGT. CDR3 length: 12 residues. The CDR3 nucleotides are TGTGCCACCAGGACAGGGACAGATACGCAGTATTTT. The encoded protein is CATRTGTDTQYF.

The rearrangement joins TRBV6-5 to TRBJ2-1; 7 bases match TRBD1. Germline V gene sequence: CDR1 MNHEY, CDR2 SVGAGI. J gave up 0 bases and V 3 bases, and 5 bases lay outside the gene matches. The CDR3 spans 16 residues. The CDR3 nucleotides read TGTGCCAGCAGTTATCAGGGGGACCGCTCCTACAATGAGCAGTTCTTC. Translation gives CASSYQGDRSYNEQFF.

The chain joins TRBV7-2 to TRBJ2-1; 7 positions match TRBD1. The CDR3 is made up of 16 amino acids. In germline, CDR1 is SGHTA, CDR2 FQGNSA. V lost 4 bases and J lost 1; bases outside the gene matches: 7. Here the CDR3 reads CASSSRYRGSYNEQFF. CDR3 in DNA: TGTGCCAGCAGCTCCAGGTACAGGGGATCCTACAATGAGCAGTTCTTC.

The CDR3 protein is CASGSEKLFF. For the CDR3, the DNA is TGTGCTAGTGGTTCAGAAAAACTGTTTTTT. The genes are TRBV12-5 and TRBJ1-4, with unresolved D. Trimming pared 4 bases from V and 8 bases from J, leaving 2 bases between. This CDR3 is built from 10 residues. The germline gives CDR1 LGHNT, CDR2 FRNRAP.

This clone was recorded once. The chain links TRBV5-6 to TRBJ2-7; D not resolved. The CDR3 has 13 residues. CDR1 and CDR2 from the germline V gene are SGHDT and YYEEEE. Trimming removed 1 base from V and 2 bases from J, with 7 bases in between. The CDR3 DNA reads as TGTGCCAGCAGCTTGTTTATAGCCTACGAGCAGTACTTC. This translates into CASSLFIAYEQYF.

This clone was observed a single time. The chain links TRBV11-3 to TRBJ2-5; D not certain. V shed 3 bases and J shed 5 bases, with 7 bases lying between them. CDR1 is SGHNT and CDR2 is YENEEA in the germline V gene. The CDR3 has 12 residues. CDR3 residues: CASSFLMETQYF. The DNA of the CDR3 is TGTGCCAGCAGCTTCCTTATGGAGACCCAGTACTTC. Full variable domain (rest looked up from reference TRBV11-3 and TRBJ2-5): EAGVVQSPRYKIIEKKQPVAFWCNPISGHNTLYWYLQNLGQGPELLIRYENEEAVDDSQLPKDRFSAERLKGVDSTLKIQPAELGDSAVYLCASSFLMETQYFGPGTRLLVL.

This clone was seen just once. This rearrangement joins TRBV5-1 to TRBJ2-3; 7 nucleotides align to TRBD2. Germline V CDR1 and CDR2: SGHRS, YFSETQ. V lost 0 bases, J lost 0 bases, and 4 bases stayed unmatched. This CDR3 contains 16 residues. CDR3 sequence: CASSLGTSVSTDTQYF. CDR3 DNA sequence: TGCGCCAGCAGCTTGGGAACTAGCGTAAGCACAGATACGCAGTATTTT.